This T cell receptor beta chain is drawn from a study of response to subunit inactivated influenza vaccine. Germline assignment: CDR1 SGHRS and CDR2 YFSETQ. With 4 bases clipped from V and 5 bases from J, the junction kept 12 bases outside the gene matches. The CDR3 contains 17 residues. The study's findings and limits: The study's authors posited that every seasonal influenza vaccination enlists few new T cells.

Using its own MiXCR run on the RT-PCR reads, TCRdb lists one record per CDR3 protein. The table has fewer than 550,000 distinct CDR3 sequences, roughly 25% seen once. This clonotype was picked up a small number of times. What it recognizes is unknown. This clonotype originated in a middle-aged man who received an inactivated influenza vaccine. The rearrangement uses TRBV5-1 and TRBJ2-1, with 10 positions matching TRBD2. The material was CD4+ T cells sorted from PBMCs, obtained more than 4 days after vaccination. The CDR3 here is CASSRPIGLADNNEQFF. The CDR3 DNA reads TGCGCCAGCAGCCGTCCGATCGGACTAGCGGATAACAATGAGCAGTTCTTC.